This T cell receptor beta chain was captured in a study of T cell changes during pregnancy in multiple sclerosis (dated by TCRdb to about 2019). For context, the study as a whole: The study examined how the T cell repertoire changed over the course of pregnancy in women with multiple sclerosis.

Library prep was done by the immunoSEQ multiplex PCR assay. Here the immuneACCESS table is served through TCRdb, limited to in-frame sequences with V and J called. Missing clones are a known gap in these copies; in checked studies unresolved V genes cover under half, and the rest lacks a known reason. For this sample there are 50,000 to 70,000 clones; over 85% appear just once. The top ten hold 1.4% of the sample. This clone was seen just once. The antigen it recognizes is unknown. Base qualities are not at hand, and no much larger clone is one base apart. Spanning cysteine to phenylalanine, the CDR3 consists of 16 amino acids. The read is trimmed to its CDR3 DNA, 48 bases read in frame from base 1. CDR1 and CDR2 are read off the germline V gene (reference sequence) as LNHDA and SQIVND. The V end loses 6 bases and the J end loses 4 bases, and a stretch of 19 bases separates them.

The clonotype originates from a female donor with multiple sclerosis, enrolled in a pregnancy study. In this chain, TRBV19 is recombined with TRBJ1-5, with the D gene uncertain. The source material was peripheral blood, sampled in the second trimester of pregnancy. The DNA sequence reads TGTGCCAGTAGAGTGGGGAGGTCACGGGAAAATCAGCCCCAGCATTTT. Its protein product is CASRVGRSRENQPQHF.